This T cell receptor (beta chain) was sequenced in a study of T cell repertoires in cytomegalovirus infection. At the level of the study: Both a matching HLA type and CMV infection were indicated by public TCR beta signatures. The study's findings and limits: People with CMV and the relevant HLA were identified by cumulative public TCR beta family frequency. HLA-C-restricted, CMV-specific TCR beta clonotypes were dominant ex vivo.

Ten or more counts support this clonotype. What it binds is unknown. Trimming cost V 6 bases and J 5 bases, with 19 bases left between them. The CDR3 loop spans 15 amino acids. Germline loops: CDR1 MNHEY, CDR2 SVGEGT. TCRdb reanalysed the reads using MiXCR and keeps one entry per CDR3 protein. The profile covers 560,000 or so distinct CDR3 sequences, with 15% to 20% appearing a single time and approximately 24% taken by the ten largest. The V and J genes are TRBV6-2 or TRBV6-3 and TRBJ1-1; D is perhaps TRBD1 (5 bases). This clonotype originated in a human donor in good health (CMV status not recorded). Some clones in this sample may be carry-over from other donors' samples. Sequencing was performed on CD8+ T cells from PBMCs. As DNA, the CDR3 is TGTGCCAGCAGCCCCGAGTTCGGGGCGAGGACTGAAGCTTTCTTT. It encodes CASSPEFGARTEAFF.